There are a few counts of the clone carrying this T cell receptor beta chain. Its antigen is unidentified. The germline V and J ends were trimmed by 5 bases and 6 bases, with 18 bases remaining between them. The CDR3 covers 15 residues. The germline CDR1 and CDR2 sequences are SGHAT and FQNNGV. These data come from a study of blood T cells in healthy people across ages. Broader study findings: CMV status of donors was unknown, possibly confounding expanded clonotype changes.

Sample-barcoded 5' priming and a J-beta primer mix drove a second PCR of about 6 to 11 cycles. In TCRdb, the 5' RACE reads were re-called with MiXCR into one record per CDR3 protein. The data show roughly 1.5 million distinct CDR3 sequences, with approximately 42% seen just once and less than 5% held by the top ten. The material sequenced was blood. The TCR originated in a woman aged 18-29 years in good health. V usage is TRBV11-2 and J usage is TRBJ2-3; D may be TRBD2 (6 bases). CDR3: CASSVLGLGGDTQYF. The CDR3 region has the DNA TGTGCCAGCAGCGTACTAGGGCTTGGGGGGGATACGCAGTATTTT.